This TCR beta chain was identified in a study of Ad26.COV2.S vaccination and SARS-CoV-2 variants. Study summary: In the study, Ad26.COV2.S was injected intramuscularly once, or twice 56 days apart.

The repertoire was sequenced with immunoSEQ multiplex PCR; TCRdb's copy has only in-frame clones and lacks some. The sample holds about 220,000 clones, approximately 87% seen once. Findings of the study overall: Across vaccine and placebo recipients, the breadth of non-spike TCRs was similar. Spike-specific TCR breadth was greater in vaccine than placebo recipients.

Treatment in this sample: around 19 received Ad26.COV2.S at low or high dose, single or two shots; several received placebo; per-sample allocation not given. The samples were gathered on day 63 after the first injection of vaccine or placebo. With 4 bases clipped from V and 5 bases from J, the junction kept 7 bases outside the gene matches. The CDR3 consists of 15 residues. Germline-derived CDR1 and CDR2 are SGHRS and YFSETQ. On this clone: As yet, its antigen is unknown.

The clonotype originates from a person between 18 and 65 years old who received the Ad26.COV2.S COVID-19 vaccine or a placebo. The rearrangement links TRBV5-1 to TRBJ2-5; 11 bases are shared with TRBD1. The sample here was peripheral blood, taken in a trial of Ad26.COV2.S vaccine versus placebo. The CDR3 region has the DNA TGCGCCAGCAGCGGTGGACAGGGGGCTGGGGAGACCCAGTACTTC. This sequence encodes CASSGGQGAGETQYF.